This is a list of T cell receptor beta chains from one sample in a study of T-cell memory formation after mild COVID-19. TCRdb processed the 5' RACE reads anew with MiXCR; each CDR3 protein has one entry. The data hold 140,000 to 150,000 distinct CDR3 sequences, with about 5.7% observed a single time. The sample comprised PBMCs or a T cell subset sorted from them (not recorded which). The receptors here all came from an adult woman who had mild COVID-19 (a few samples of this study predate the infection). Cell type and time point are not known. CDR3s include the opening cysteine and the closing phenylalanine or tryptophan. A D gene is named only where the DNA matches it firmly. Not every row has a clone size; where given, it reads once, few, many or a size class.

d_call	j_call	v_call	clone_size	cdr3_aa	cdr3_nt
-	TRBJ2-1	TRBV4-2	few	CASSQDKSSYNEQFF	TGTGCCAGCAGCCAAGATAAAAGCTCCTACAATGAGCAGTTCTTC
-	TRBJ2-1	TRBV4-3	many	CASTQTGVGNEQFF	TGCGCCAGCACCCAGACGGGAGTGGGCAATGAGCAGTTCTTC
TRBD1	TRBJ1-2	TRBV5-1	-	CASSLGQGWTYGYTF	TGCGCCAGCAGCTTGGGACAGGGCTGGACCTATGGCTACACCTTC
-	TRBJ1-1	TRBV4-1	-	CASSQDRRLGAFF	TGCGCCAGCAGCCAAGATCGTCGATTGGGAGCTTTCTTT
-	TRBJ2-3	TRBV2	few	CASRGNAGPPDTQYF	TGTGCCAGCAGGGGTAACGCCGGGCCCCCAGATACGCAGTATTTT
-	TRBJ1-2	TRBV7-9	few	CASSPTPGRANYGYTF	TGTGCCAGCAGCCCCACCCCTGGCAGGGCCAACTATGGCTACACCTTC
-	TRBJ2-1	TRBV12-3/TRBV12-4	few	CASSLMGRRFF	TGTGCCAGCAGTTTAATGGGGAGGCGGTTCTTC
-	TRBJ2-1	TRBV7-2	many	CASSRTRSEQFF	TGTGCCAGCAGTCGAACGCGTTCTGAGCAGTTCTTC
TRBD1	TRBJ2-4	TRBV14	few	CASSPLGTGKNIQYF	TGTGCCAGCAGCCCTCTTGGGACAGGGAAAAACATTCAGTACTTC
-	TRBJ2-1	TRBV24-1	many	CATSDPKRSSYNEQFF	TGTGCCACCAGTGACCCGAAGCGGAGCTCCTACAATGAGCAGTTCTTC
-	TRBJ2-1	TRBV12-3/TRBV12-4	-	CASRALSSGLRMGYNEQFF	TGTGCCAGCAGAGCCCTGTCTTCGGGACTGCGCATGGGCTACAATGAGCAGTTCTTC
-	TRBJ1-1	TRBV5-1	few	CASSTTKNTEAFF	TGCGCCAGCAGTACCACCAAGAACACTGAAGCTTTCTTT
TRBD2	TRBJ2-7	TRBV5-8	-	CASSLFFGSGRPSYEQYF	TGTGCCAGCAGCTTGTTTTTTGGTAGCGGGAGGCCCTCCTACGAGCAGTACTTC
-	TRBJ2-5	TRBV18	many	CASSLTTGQETQYF	TGTGCCAGCTCACTCACCACCGGTCAAGAGACCCAGTACTTC
-	TRBJ1-2	TRBV30	few	CSGRGNYGYTF	TGTTCGGGGAGAGGAAACTATGGCTACACCTTC